The entry below describes one T cell receptor beta chain. The antigen remains undetermined. The source of the sample is a study of shared clonotypes between healthy human individuals. Study overall: A donor's plate count was three for CD4 naive and three for CD4 memory; CD8 naive had two and CD8 memory one.

The assay was run at deep level. The data were produced by immunoSEQ multiplex PCR, yet TCRdb's version contains in-frame clones alone and is incomplete. The table has approximately 350,000 clones, about 74% seen once. This CDR3 region has 12 residues. Trimming stripped 0 bases from V and 6 bases from J, with 2 bases between. Germline loops: CDR1 MNHNY, CDR2 SVGAGI (reference sequence). The study, taken as a whole, reports: Naive subsets generally had larger estimated richness than memory subsets. Clonotypes which were not shared had lower generation probabilities than clonotypes that all four donors shared.

Sequenced input: memory CD4+ T cells sorted from blood. Subset indicated: CD45RA-negative fraction. The chain links TRBV6-6 to TRBJ2-2; D is uncertain. This TCR came from a man aged 25-45 years in good health. The CDR3 sequence is CASSYSPGELFF. The CDR3 coding sequence is TGTGCCAGCAGTTACTCCCCCGGGGAGCTGTTTTTT.